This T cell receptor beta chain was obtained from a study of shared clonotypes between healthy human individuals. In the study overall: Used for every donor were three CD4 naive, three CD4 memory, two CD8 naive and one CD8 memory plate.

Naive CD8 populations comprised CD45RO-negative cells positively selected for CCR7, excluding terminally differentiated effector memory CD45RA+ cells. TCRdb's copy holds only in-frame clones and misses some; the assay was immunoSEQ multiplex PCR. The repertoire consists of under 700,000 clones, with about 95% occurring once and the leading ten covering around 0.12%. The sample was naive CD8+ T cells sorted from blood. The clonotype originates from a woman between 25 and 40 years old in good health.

Written as DNA, the CDR3 is TGCAGCGTTGGTGCAACGTCTTCCTACGAGCAGTACTTC. This gives the protein CSVGATSSYEQYF. V is TRBV29-1 and J is TRBJ2-5; D unresolved. The assigned J gene may be wrong: the sequence end matches TRBJ2-7 better. From germline, CDR1 is SQVTM and CDR2 ANQGSEA. The CDR3 loop spans 13 amino acids.